This T cell receptor (beta chain) was found in a study of cytomegalovirus exposure and HLA in healthy donors. PCR was performed using 60 Vbeta and 13 Jbeta primers. The data were produced by immunoSEQ multiplex PCR, yet TCRdb's version contains in-frame clones alone and is incomplete. The profile shows 100,000 to 150,000 clones, roughly 79% of them singletons. The V gene lost 2 bases and the J gene lost 0 bases, with 16 bases spanning the gap. This CDR3 contains 17 residues. Per germline, CDR1 SGHDN and CDR2 FVKESK. The TCR sequence derives from a woman in her forties or fifties in good health and CMV-seronegative. The V and J genes are TRBV14 and TRBJ1-1; D may be TRBD1 (6 bases). The sample taken for sequencing was PBMCs. As DNA, the CDR3 is TGTGCCAGCAGCCAAATGTTATCCGGACAGTTGAACACTGAAGCTTTCTTT. Encoded protein: CASSQMLSGQLNTEAFF.